The 8 T cell receptor beta chains in this list originate from one sample, sequenced in a study of cytomegalovirus exposure and HLA in healthy donors. Both 60 Vbeta primers and 13 Jbeta primers went into the PCR. This table comes from immunoSEQ multiplex PCR, and its TCRdb copy is limited to in-frame clones, with some not included. The sample has fewer than 200,000 clones. Sequencing was performed on PBMCs. The receptors shown here come from a man aged 25 to 40 in good health and CMV-seronegative.

J is TRBJ1-2 and V is TRBV25-1, with TRBD1 identical over 7 bases. Germline V lookup: CDR1 MGHDK, CDR2 SYGVNS. The junction had 2 bases not matched to a gene; V was cut back by 1 base and J by 0 bases. The CDR3 loop spans 15 amino acids. DNA for the CDR3: TGTGCCAGCAGTGAATCGACAGGGTCTAACTATGGCTACACCTTC. Residues: CASSESTGSNYGYTF.

This chain links TRBV7-8 with TRBJ2-3, with D uncertain. The length of the CDR3 is 14 residues. Germline assignment: CDR1 SGHVS and CDR2 FQNEAQ. The V end lost 5 bases, the J end lost 2 bases, and 11 bases lay between the germline ends. CDR3 residues: CASSPRHNTDTQYF. As DNA, the CDR3 is TGTGCCAGCAGCCCAAGACACAACACAGATACGCAGTATTTT.

The chain links TRBV12-5 to TRBJ2-1, with 10 bases matching TRBD2. Germline CDR1 LGHNT, CDR2 FRNRAP. This CDR3 comprises 18 residues. The V segment lost 6 bases and the J segment 0 bases; nucleotides outside the gene matches: 11. In DNA, the CDR3 is TGTGCTAGTGGAAGCGGGAGGGCCCTCGGAAGCTCCTACAATGAGCAGTTCTTC. The encoded protein is CASGSGRALGSSYNEQFF.

V and J are TRBV6-5 and TRBJ2-5; 10 nucleotides match TRBD1. Germline CDR1 is MNHEY and CDR2 is SVGAGI. J was trimmed by 3 bases and V by 4 bases; bases with no gene match: 8. There are 16 residues in the CDR3. The CDR3 reads CASSSPSGTGEETQYF. The DNA for the CDR3 is TGTGCCAGCAGTTCTCCATCGGGGACAGGGGAAGAGACCCAGTACTTC.

V is TRBV9 and J is TRBJ1-6, with a possible D match to TRBD1 (6 bases). The V gene lost 4 bases and the J gene lost 5 bases, with 13 bases spanning the gap. Germline loops: CDR1 SGDLS, CDR2 YYNGEE. The CDR3 runs 15 residues. The CDR3 sequence is CASSMGAGDNSPLHF. DNA of the CDR3: TGTGCCAGCAGCATGGGGGCAGGGGATAATTCACCCCTCCACTTT.

The rearrangement joins TRBV7-9 to TRBJ1-4; 7 nucleotides match TRBD1. The germline gives CDR1 SEHNR, CDR2 FQNEAQ (reference sequence). V shed 6 bases, J shed 3 bases, and the junction held 7 bases outside the gene matches. This CDR3 is built from 15 residues. The CDR3 is CASSTRQGPNEKLFF. The CDR3 DNA sequence: TGTGCCAGCAGTACACGACAGGGCCCTAATGAAAAACTGTTTTTT.

This chain links TRBV9 with TRBJ2-7; possible D gene TRBD1, 5 bases. CDR1 SGDLS and CDR2 YYNGEE come from the germline V gene. V was trimmed by 0 bases and J by 4 bases, leaving 11 bases between them. The CDR3 contains 14 residues. The CDR3 spells CASSVGGLVYEQYF. DNA for the CDR3: TGTGCCAGCAGCGTAGGGGGCTTAGTATACGAGCAGTACTTC.

V gene TRBV10-2 combines with J gene TRBJ2-7; 14 positions agree with TRBD2. The trim removed 7 bases at V and 5 bases at J, leaving 13 bases unmatched. The germline V gene encodes CDR1 WSHSY and CDR2 SAAADI. This CDR3 contains 17 residues. CDR3 DNA sequence: TGCGCCAGCAAAGTCCGCATCGGGACTAGCGGGAGTAACGAGCAGTACTTC. It yields the protein CASKVRIGTSGSNEQYF.